The 9 T cell receptor beta chains reported below all come from one sample, sequenced in a study of blood T cell repertoires in COVID-19. Using immunoSEQ multiplex PCR, the repertoire was profiled, and TCRdb retains in-frame clones only, with some absent. The sample lists around 78,000 clones; 90% were seen once. Sequenced sample: peripheral blood. Receptors were obtained from a woman aged 50 to 65 in a cohort sampled during active COVID-19.

This clone was recorded only once. The chain employs TRBV5-8 and TRBJ1-2; D is perhaps TRBD1 (5 bases). V was shortened by 5 bases and J by 6 bases, with 8 bases between the two germline ends. The length of the CDR3 is 11 residues. The germline V gene encodes CDR1 SGHTS and CDR2 YDEGEE. This chain's CDR3 is CASRARDGYTF. The CDR3 region has the DNA TGTGCCAGCAGGGCCAGGGATGGCTACACCTTC.

This clone has just one count. V and J are TRBV5-1 and TRBJ2-1; 9 bases fit TRBD2. The junction had 14 bases not matched to a gene; V was cut back by 4 bases and J by 9 bases. The CDR3 has 16 residues. CDR1 and CDR2 (germline): SGHRS, YFSETQ. In DNA form, the CDR3 reads TGCGCCAGCAGCCCCGGCCTAGTAGCGGGAGATGCTGAGCAGTTCTTC. Its translation: CASSPGLVAGDAEQFF.

The chain couples TRBV27 to TRBJ2-3; the match to TRBD2 covers 15 bases. V was clipped by 10 bases and J by 3 bases; unmatched bases: 2. This CDR3 has 14 amino acids. Germline V lookup: CDR1 MNHEY, CDR2 SMNVEV (reference sequence). DNA of the CDR3: TGTGCCACCGGGACTAGCGGGAGGACAGATACGCAGTATTTT. It specifies CATGTSGRTDTQYF.

The chain combines TRBV3-1 (or the pseudogene TRBV3-2) with TRBJ1-2; tentative D call: TRBD1 (5 bases). Trimming pared 1 base from V and 5 bases from J, leaving 11 bases between. The CDR3 is 14 amino acids. The germline CDR1 and CDR2 sequences are LGHDT and YNNKEL (reference sequence). Here the CDR3 reads CASSQGGVGYGYTF. The DNA of the CDR3 is TGTGCCAGCAGCCAAGGGGGGGTCGGATATGGCTACACCTTC.

This rearrangement joins TRBV5-4 to TRBJ1-1, with 7 bases identical to TRBD1. CDR3 size: 16 residues. Germline lookup yields CDR1 SGHNT and CDR2 YYREEE (reference sequence). Germline trimming cut 7 bases from V and 2 bases from J; bases unmatched to any gene: 14. The CDR3 DNA sequence: TGTGCCAGCTACCCTCGAGGGGGCCAGGGTAACACTGAAGCTTTCTTT. It translates to CASYPRGGQGNTEAFF.

This clone was seen only once. The chain combines TRBV5-1 with TRBJ2-3, with 7 bases that match TRBD2. Per germline, CDR1 SGHRS and CDR2 YFSETQ. This CDR3 is 15 amino acids long. V was clipped by 6 bases and J by 3 bases; unmatched bases: 10. In nucleotides, the CDR3 is TGCGCCAGCACCTCCTCGGGACTAAGGACAGATACGCAGTATTTT. It specifies CASTSSGLRTDTQYF.

This clone is a singleton in its sample. The gene calls are TRBV27 and TRBJ2-7, with 7 nucleotides matching TRBD2. Germline CDR1 and CDR2: MNHEY and SMNVEV (reference sequence). The J segment lost 1 base and the V segment lost 5 bases, leaving 8 bases of the junction unmatched. The CDR3 spans 15 residues. CDR3 in amino acids: CASSIQRDPSYEQYF. The CDR3 nucleotides are TGTGCCAGCAGTATCCAGCGGGACCCTTCCTACGAGCAGTACTTC.

The chain recombines TRBV11-2 with TRBJ2-2; D gene uncertain. The CDR3 totals 12 residues. The germline CDR1 and CDR2 sequences are SGHAT and FQNNGV. Trimming removed 4 bases from V and 5 bases from J, with 5 bases in between. The CDR3 DNA reads TGTGCCAGCAGCTCCACAACCGGGGAGCTGTTTTTT. Encoded protein: CASSSTTGELFF.

This chain links TRBV5-6 with TRBJ2-1; TRBD2 aligns across 9 bases. CDR3 length: 14 amino acids. CDR1 SGHDT and CDR2 YYEEEE come from the germline V gene. V shed 2 bases and J 6 bases; nucleotides not matched to a gene: 3. The DNA of the CDR3 is TGTGCCAGCAGCTTCGCTAGCGGGATCAATGAGCAGTTCTTC. Translated, it gives CASSFASGINEQFF.